This T cell receptor (beta chain) was profiled in a study of regulatory T cells in long-lasting Graves disease. Overall study context: Persistent Graves' disease required over 5 years of antithyroid drugs and positive TSH receptor antibodies.

Specified time point: persistent/refractory GD, antithyroid drugs over 5 years with positive TRAb. Scientists built the TCR library using RNA that was extracted from PBMCs. The CDR3 totals 13 residues. With 5 bases removed from V and 10 bases from J, the gap between germline ends came to 12 bases. From germline, CDR1 is MNHEY and CDR2 SVGEGT. HTBI primers from iRepertoire and Arm-PCR of CDR3 regions yielded the TCR beta libraries. TCRdb re-analysed the multiplex PCR reads in MiXCR, keeping a single row per CDR3 protein. The data contain hundreds of thousands of distinct CDR3 sequences, over 20% of them singletons.

The TCR originated in a female donor with Graves disease. The source material was peripheral blood mononuclear cells (PBMCs), sampled when the disease was refractory, from a patient treated with antithyroid drugs. V gene TRBV6-2 or TRBV6-3 combines with J gene TRBJ1-6, with D hard to call. CDR3 loop: CASSPGIGSPLHF. As DNA, the CDR3 is TGTGCCAGCAGTCCCGGGATTGGATCACCCCTCCACTTT.